One TCR beta chain is described in this entry. The antigen remains undetermined. These data originate in a study of cytomegalovirus exposure and HLA in healthy donors. In the study overall: Both the 100 to 150 validation repertoires and the 666 first-cohort repertoires used the same platform, as reported by a later analysis. Broader study findings: Rare TCR sequences dominated, though some public TCRs recurred in many donors. Cytomegalovirus association was assigned to about 150 TCR beta chains. It was confirmed in vitro that a few of the CMV-associated chains were specific for CMV antigens.

The length of the CDR3 is 16 residues. J was trimmed by 6 bases and V by 6 bases; bases with no gene match: 12. Germline V gene data show CDR1 as SNHLY and CDR2 as FYNNEI. Clones were sequenced by immunoSEQ multiplex PCR, and TCRdb holds only the in-frame ones, with some missing. The sample lists 150,000 to 200,000 clones, about four fifths occurring once. V is TRBV2 and J is TRBJ2-1; 9 bases map to TRBD2. This receptor was obtained from a man aged 25-45 years in good health and CMV-seropositive. Sequencing input: PBMCs. In DNA, the CDR3 is TGTGCCAGCAGCTACCCCCGCGGGAGGGCCTCCAATGAGCAGTTCTTC. Residues: CASSYPRGRASNEQFF. Variable domain in full (rest from reference TRBV2 and TRBJ2-1): EPEVTQTPSHQVTQMGQEVILRCVPISNHLYFYWYRQILGQKVEFLVSFYNNEISEKSEIFDDQFSVERPDGSNFTLKIRSTKLEDSAMYFCASSYPRGRASNEQFFGPGTRLTVL.